These 5 T cell receptor beta chains originate from one sample sequenced in a study of tumor-infiltrating lymphocytes in primary liver carcinoma. Bulk tissue was left unsorted, and RNA and DNA were co-extracted from about 19-30 mg of it. Making TCR beta cDNA involved approximately 0.5 ug total RNA and a constant-region primer. Slightly modified ARM-PCR served as the procedure for the TCR beta libraries. These libraries came from three rounds of nested multiplex PCR. TRBV1-TRBV30 forward primers paired with a C-beta reverse primer were used in the first two PCR rounds, which ran 9 to 10 cycles each. TCRdb called the multiplex PCR reads again in MiXCR, with one record for every CDR3 protein. The top ten clones hold over 7% of a sample with some 120,000 distinct CDR3 sequences, about 59% of them seen once. Specimen: liver tumor tissue from sampling region 1. Subset indicated: tumor region T1, superior pole. The receptors derive from a woman aged 55-75 years with primary liver carcinoma and hepatitis B virus infection.

As for this clonotype: Being one base from a much bigger clone, this may be a read error. The V and J genes are TRBV6-6 and TRBJ2-6, with 7 bases matching TRBD2. The CDR3 runs 15 residues. Germline CDR1 and CDR2: MNHNY and SVGAGI (reference sequence). The CDR3 nucleotides read TGTACCAGCAGCCAGCGGGGCTCTGGGGCCAACGTCCTGACTTTC. Translating it yields CTSSQRGSGANVLTF.

The rearrangement uses TRBV11-2 and TRBJ2-7, with 7 bases aligning to TRBD2. Germline lookup yields CDR1 SGHAT and CDR2 FQNNGV. The V and J ends lost 6 bases and 4 bases, in that order; junction bases with no gene match: 12. This CDR3 spans 15 amino acids. The CDR3 DNA is TGTGCCAGCAGTCAAGGGACTGGCGGGAGTTACGAGCAGTACTTC. As protein: CASSQGTGGSYEQYF.

As to this clonotype: A much bigger clone sits one base away, suggesting this may be a read error. Since no conserved phenylalanine or tryptophan closes the CDR3, a read error is the likely cause. This sequence joins TRBV7-8 and TRBJ1-5, with D hard to call. Germline values: CDR1 SGHVS, CDR2 FQNEAQ. V lost 1 base and J lost 4, with 14 bases in between. The CDR3 loop spans 16 amino acids. The CDR3 here is CASSLVFTPGNQPQHS. In DNA form, the CDR3 reads TGTGCCAGCAGCTTAGTATTCACTCCGGGGAATCAGCCCCAGCATTCT.

CDR3 sequence (DNA): TGTGCCAGCAGCCAAGCCAAAACAGTCGCCTTCTACAATGAGCAGTTCTTC. This codes for CASSQAKTVAFYNEQFF. V gene TRBV11-1 combines with J gene TRBJ2-1; D unclear. The germline V gene encodes CDR1 SGHAT and CDR2 FQDESV (reference sequence). The V end was cut by 5 bases, the J end by 3 bases, with 20 bases between. The CDR3 runs 17 residues.

As to this clonotype: A much more abundant neighbour one base away suggests this may be a read error. The chain carries TRBV5-1 and TRBJ2-1; D is possibly TRBD1 (6 bases). Germline CDR1 SGHRS, CDR2 YFSETQ. Trimming took off 4 bases at V and 10 bases at J, with 21 bases between the two ends. The CDR3 has 15 residues. CDR3 loop: CASSRDRKGAREQFF. CDR3 coding DNA: TGCGCCAGCAGCCGAGACAGGAAGGGAGCCAGGGAGCAGTTCTTC. The entire variable domain, with the rest obtained from reference TRBV5-1 and TRBJ2-1, is as follows: KAGVTQTPRYLIKTRGQQVTLSCSPISGHRSVSWYQQTPGQGLQFLFEYFSETQRNKGNFPGRFSGRQFSNSRSEMNVSTLELGDSALYLCASSRDRKGAREQFFGPGTRLTVL.